This T cell receptor beta chain was sequenced for a study of neurological immune-mediated disorders. Ten or more counts support this clonotype. One entry per CDR3 protein, called by TCRdb with MiXCR from the 5' RACE reads. The sample gives over 35,000 distinct CDR3 sequences, around 2.5% of which show up once; 9% to 15% is in the top ten. CDR3 size: 14 residues. V was clipped by 0 bases and J by 2 bases, with 8 bases between them. Germline V gives CDR1 WSHSY, CDR2 SAAADI. Source material: PBMCs. The V and J genes are TRBV10-2 and TRBJ2-7; D is perhaps TRBD2 (5 bases). The receptor was derived from a man aged 30-40 years with multiple sclerosis. CDR3 protein: CASSESTNAYEQYF. CDR3 DNA sequence: TGCGCCAGCAGTGAGTCGACTAACGCCTACGAGCAGTACTTC.